This T cell receptor (beta chain) comes out of a study of T cell responses to AZD1222 COVID-19 vaccine. TCRdb's table, derived via immunoSEQ multiplex PCR, lists solely in-frame clones and lacks some. The sample shows over 100,000 clones, approximately 89% of them seen only once. Both about-4-week and about-12-week second-dose recipients were combined. General study points: Only after the peak T cell response were repertoires sampled. CD4 TCRs linked to vaccination spanned spike, dominating at 160-218 and 743-854. Clonal diversity may have been underestimated, and the donors were mostly white British, with more females than males.

V lost 2 bases and J lost 4; bases outside the gene matches: 0. The length of the CDR3 is 13 residues. This clone occurred a few times. Its antigen is still unknown. The material was peripheral blood, obtained 28 days after the second AZD1222 dose. J is TRBJ2-3 and V is TRBV12-3 or TRBV12-4; 7 nucleotides match TRBD1. The TCR sequence derives from an adult who received the AZD1222 COVID-19 vaccine. The CDR3 sequence is CASSLRGPDTQYF. CDR3 nucleotides: TGTGCCAGCAGTTTAAGGGGGCCAGATACGCAGTATTTT.